The 7 T cell receptor beta chains reported below all come from one sample, sequenced in a study of T cell clonality in common variable immunodeficiency. Sequenced by immunoSEQ multiplex PCR; TCRdb stores in-frame clones only, minus some. This sample carries around 29,000 clones, none of them present only once. Sequenced: peripheral blood mononuclear cells. The receptors derive from a person aged 18-70 years in good health.

This clone was counted at least ten times. The covered CDR3 bases are TGTGCCAGCAGCCCTTCTGACATGCTCGAG. Translation gives CASSPSDMLE. The full CDR3 sequence reads CASSPSDMLEQYF. J is TRBJ2-7 and V is TRBV6-2 or TRBV6-3; D gene ambiguous. The observed sequence ends 3 residues before the CDR3 terminus, with the missing tail filled in from the germline J gene. Germline CDR1 is MNHEY and CDR2 is SVGEGT. V was pared by 6 bases and J by 6 bases, with 15 bases between. This CDR3 region has 13 residues.

This clone was seen many times. The read falls 3 residues short of the CDR3 end, and the missing part is taken from the germline J gene. The chain employs TRBV2 and TRBJ1-6; TRBD1 might be the D (5 bases). V lost 3 bases to trimming and J lost 10 bases, with 16 bases between them. The CDR3 spans 15 residues. Germline-derived CDR1 and CDR2 are SNHLY and FYNNEI. The DNA read from the CDR3 is TGTGCCAGCAGTGATTTGGGGGGTGGTAAGTCACCC. Translated: CASSDLGGGKSP. The CDR3 in full is CASSDLGGGKSPLHF.

This clone was observed at least ten times. The chain's CDR3 is CASSLGRGGRGNEQFF. The CDR3 DNA, read in part, is TGTGCCAGCAGCTTAGGCCGGGGGGGCAGAGGAAATGAG. The chain has TRBV13 and TRBJ2-1; 8 bases fit TRBD2. The read ends 3 residues shy of where the CDR3 ends; the end is completed using the germline J gene. Germline trimming cut 0 bases from V and 7 bases from J; bases unmatched to any gene: 8. This CDR3 has 16 amino acids. Germline V gene lookup returns CDR1 PRHDT and CDR2 FYEKMQ (reference sequence).

This clone has a count of ten or more. The CDR3 end lies 3 residues beyond the end of the read and is filled in from the germline J gene. The gene calls are TRBV7-9 and TRBJ1-3; no clear D. Germline CDR1 SEHNR, CDR2 FQNEAQ (reference sequence). CDR3 length equals 15 residues. The germline V and J ends were trimmed by 5 bases and 1 base, with 12 bases remaining between them. The CDR3 spells CASSPSEVSGNTIYF. The covered CDR3 bases are TGTGCCAGCAGCCCCAGTGAGGTTTCTGGAAACACC.

In its sample, this clone was seen many times. Partial CDR3 DNA: TGTGCCAGCAGGGCCGGGACAGTGAACACTGAA. Residues: CASRAGTVNTE. The CDR3 in full is CASRAGTVNTEAFF. J is TRBJ1-1 and V is TRBV6-4, with 7 bases that match TRBD1. The read ends 3 residues early relative to the CDR3; the germline J gene fills the gap. This CDR3 has 14 amino acids. Germline V lookup: CDR1 MRHNA, CDR2 SNTAGT. After removal of 6 bases from V and 0 bases from J, the junction contained 4 bases not matched to a gene.

This clone was detected a few times. The read terminates 3 residues before the CDR3 end, so the remaining end is supplied by the germline J gene. The rearrangement links TRBV5-1 to TRBJ2-2, with a possible D match to TRBD1 (6 bases). CDR3 length: 16 amino acids. The V and J ends lost 4 bases and 7 bases respectively, with 20 bases between them. Looked up from germline, CDR1 is SGHRS and CDR2 is YFSETQ. This CDR3 reads CASSTDLNRVSGELFF. The sequenced CDR3 bases are TGCGCCAGCAGCACCGACCTTAACAGGGTCAGCGGGGAG.

This clone was seen ten or more times. The CDR3 end is not reached by the read, which stops 3 residues before it; the germline J gene fills it in. The genes are TRBV7-9 and TRBJ1-4; no clear D. This CDR3 has 13 amino acids. Germline CDR1 SEHNR, CDR2 FQNEAQ (reference sequence). Trimming removed 3 bases at V and 8 bases at J, with 10 bases between. CDR3 in amino acids: CASSFPRREKLFF. CDR3 DNA (partial): TGTGCCAGCAGCTTCCCGCGGAGGGAAAAA.